This T cell receptor beta chain was sequenced in a study of blood T cell repertoires in COVID-19. The overall study: Researchers got acute and convalescent COVID-19 samples from the United States, Italy and Spain. Sources were T cells, B-cell-depleted T cells, or PBMCs; the material itself was cDNA or gDNA.

Per the authors' pipeline: It was from reference gene primer amplification that nucleated cell counts were estimated. TCRdb's copy holds only in-frame clones and misses some; the assay was immunoSEQ multiplex PCR. V and J calls and clone size come straight from that table; D and trimming were deduced from the DNA. The sample holds fewer than 30,000 clones, about 90% seen once. CDR3 length equals 16 residues. V gave up 9 bases and J gave up 0 bases, with 15 bases separating them. The germline CDR1 and CDR2 sequences are LNHDA and SQIVND (reference sequence). This chain joins TRBV19 and TRBJ2-6, with a tentative D call TRBD1 (6 bases). Sequenced input: peripheral blood. This clonotype originated in a human donor in a cohort sampled during active COVID-19. Here the CDR3 reads CASKGQFRSGANVLTF. The CDR3 DNA is TGTGCCAGCAAAGGACAGTTCCGCTCTGGGGCCAACGTCCTGACTTTC. Full variable domain (missing parts from reference TRBV19 and TRBJ2-6): DGGITQSPKYLFRKEGQNVTLSCEQNLNHDAMYWYRQDPGQGLRLIYYSQIVNDFQKGDIAEGYSVSREKKESFPLTVTSAQKNPTAFYLCASKGQFRSGANVLTFGAGSRLTVL.